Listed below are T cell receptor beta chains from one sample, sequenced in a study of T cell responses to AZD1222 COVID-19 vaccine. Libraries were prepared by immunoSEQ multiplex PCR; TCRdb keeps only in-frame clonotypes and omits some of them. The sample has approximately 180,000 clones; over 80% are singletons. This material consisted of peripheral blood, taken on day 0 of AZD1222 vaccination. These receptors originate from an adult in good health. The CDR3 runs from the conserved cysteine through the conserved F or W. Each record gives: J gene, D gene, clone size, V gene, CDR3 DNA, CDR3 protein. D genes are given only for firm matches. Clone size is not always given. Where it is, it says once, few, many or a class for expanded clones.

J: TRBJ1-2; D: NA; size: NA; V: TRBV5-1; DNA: TGCGCCAGCAGCCAGGACAGCTTCTATGGCTACACCTTC; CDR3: CASSQDSFYGYTF
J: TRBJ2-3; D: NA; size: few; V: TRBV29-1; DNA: TGCAGCGTTCGCGGAGGATTAACAGATACGCAGTATTTT; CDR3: CSVRGGLTDTQYF
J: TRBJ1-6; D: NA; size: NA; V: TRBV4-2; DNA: TGTGCCAGCAGCCCAGAGAGAGGTATTGGTTCACCCCTCCACTTT; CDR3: CASSPERGIGSPLHF
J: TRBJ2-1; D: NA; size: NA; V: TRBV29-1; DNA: TGCAGCGTTGATCTTTGGGGGGCTTACAATGAGCAGTTCTTC; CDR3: CSVDLWGAYNEQFF
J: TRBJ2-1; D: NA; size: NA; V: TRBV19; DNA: TGTGCCAGTAGTATCCCCGCGGGACCGGGTAATGAGCAGTTCTTC; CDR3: CASSIPAGPGNEQFF
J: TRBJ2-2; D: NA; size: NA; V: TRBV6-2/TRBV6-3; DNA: TGTGCCAGCAGTTTGTTGCAGGGGCCAACGAACACCGGGGAGCTGTTTTTT; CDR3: CASSLLQGPTNTGELFF
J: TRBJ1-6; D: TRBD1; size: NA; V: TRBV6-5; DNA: TGTGCCAGCAGTTACTCGACAGGGATCAAGGGGGTGGCCCTCCACTTT; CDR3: CASSYSTGIKGVALHF
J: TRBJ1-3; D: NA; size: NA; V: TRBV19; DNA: TGTGCCAGTAGTCCCCTCTCTGGAAACACCATATATTTT; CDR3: CASSPLSGNTIYF
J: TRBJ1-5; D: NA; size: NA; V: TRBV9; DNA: TGTGCCAGCAGCGCGACAGGCACTAATCAGCCCCAGCATTTT; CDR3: CASSATGTNQPQHF
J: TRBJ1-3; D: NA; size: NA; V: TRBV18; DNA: TGTGCCAGCTCACCACCGCTGGGCTACTCTGGAAACACCATATATTTT; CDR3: CASSPPLGYSGNTIYF
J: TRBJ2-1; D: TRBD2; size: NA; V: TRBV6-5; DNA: TGTGCCATCCACCTTAGCGGGAAGACCTACAATGAGCAGTTCTTC; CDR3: CAIHLSGKTYNEQFF
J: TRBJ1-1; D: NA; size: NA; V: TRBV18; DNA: TGTGCCAGCTCACCATGGACCGTCGAGGGGAGTACTGAAGCTTTCTTT; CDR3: CASSPWTVEGSTEAFF
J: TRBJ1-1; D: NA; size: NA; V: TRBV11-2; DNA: TGTGCCAGCAGCTCGCCCAGGACAGCGAACACTGAAGCTTTCTTT; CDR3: CASSSPRTANTEAFF
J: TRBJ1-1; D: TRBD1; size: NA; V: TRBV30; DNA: TGTGCCTGGGACCCAGGACAGGGGGCTGAAGCTTTCTTT; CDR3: CAWDPGQGAEAFF
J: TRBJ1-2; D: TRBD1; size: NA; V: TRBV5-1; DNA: TGCGCCAGCAGACCAGTGGGGACAGGGGGCTATGGCTACACCTTC; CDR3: CASRPVGTGGYGYTF
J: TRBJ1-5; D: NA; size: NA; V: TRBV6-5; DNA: TGTGCCAGCGGCAGGAGCGGATCCCGACAGCCCCAGCATTTT; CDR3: CASGRSGSRQPQHF
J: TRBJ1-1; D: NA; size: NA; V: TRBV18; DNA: TGTGCCAGCTCACCGGGGTCGAACACTGAAGCTTTCTTT; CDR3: CASSPGSNTEAFF
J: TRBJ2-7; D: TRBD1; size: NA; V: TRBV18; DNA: TGTGCCAGCTCACCCGGGACAGGCAGGAACTTCTACGAGCAGTACTTC; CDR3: CASSPGTGRNFYEQYF
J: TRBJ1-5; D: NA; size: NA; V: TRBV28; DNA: TGTGCCAGCATTCACCGCAGAGGGAGCAATCAGCCCCAGCATTTT; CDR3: CASIHRRGSNQPQHF
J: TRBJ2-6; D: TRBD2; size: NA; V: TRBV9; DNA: TGTGCCAGCAGCTACGGACTAGCGGGGACAATCTCTGGGGCCAACGTCCTGACTTTC; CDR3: CASSYGLAGTISGANVLTF
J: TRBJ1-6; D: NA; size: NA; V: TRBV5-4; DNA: TGTGCCAGCAGCCCCGACGGGGCCCGCTCACCCCTCCACTTT; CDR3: CASSPDGARSPLHF
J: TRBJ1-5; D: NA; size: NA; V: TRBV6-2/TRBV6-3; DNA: TGTGCCAGCAGCCCCCCCGGGAGGGCATCGAGGCAGCCCCAGCATTTT; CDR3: CASSPPGRASRQPQHF
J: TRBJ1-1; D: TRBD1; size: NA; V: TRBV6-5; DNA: TGTGCCAGCAAGTATAAGGGACAGGGGGCATCTGAAGCTTTCTTT; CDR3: CASKYKGQGASEAFF